This T cell receptor (beta chain) was recovered during a study of shared clonotypes between healthy human individuals. Study-wide background: Three plates each covered CD4 naive and memory; CD8 naive two, CD8 memory one.

The CDR3 loop spans 16 amino acids. Tens of thousands of T cell genomes, or 200 ng DNA, went into the sorted-subset replicate PCRs. Clones were read by immunoSEQ multiplex PCR, and TCRdb kept only the in-frame ones, dropping some. The data contain some 980,000 clones, approximately 76% of them seen just once; the ten biggest clones take up about 1.5%. The receptor was derived from a man between 18 and 35 years old in good health. V and J are TRBV21-1 and TRBJ1-1; no DNA check was done on the table's D call, TRBD1. TRBV21-1 is classified as a pseudogene. The sample taken for sequencing was memory CD4+ T cells sorted from blood. Subset here: CD45RA-negative fraction. CDR3 DNA sequence: TGTGCCAGCCCCAAGGGGGGACAGGGAATTAACACTGAAGCTTTCTTT. Translated, it gives CASPKGGQGINTEAFF.